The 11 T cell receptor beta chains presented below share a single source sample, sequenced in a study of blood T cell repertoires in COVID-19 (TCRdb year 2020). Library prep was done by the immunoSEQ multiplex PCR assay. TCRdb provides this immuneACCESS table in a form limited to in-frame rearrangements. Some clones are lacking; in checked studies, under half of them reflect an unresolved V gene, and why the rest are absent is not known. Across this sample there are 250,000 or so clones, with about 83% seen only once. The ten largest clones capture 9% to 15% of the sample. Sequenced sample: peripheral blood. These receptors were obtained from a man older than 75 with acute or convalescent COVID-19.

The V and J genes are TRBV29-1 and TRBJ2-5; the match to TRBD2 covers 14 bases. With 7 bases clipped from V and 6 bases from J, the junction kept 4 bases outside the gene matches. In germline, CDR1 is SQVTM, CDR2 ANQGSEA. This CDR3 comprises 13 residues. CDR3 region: CSGGLAGEKTQYF. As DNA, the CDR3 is TGCAGCGGGGGACTAGCGGGAGAGAAGACCCAGTACTTC.

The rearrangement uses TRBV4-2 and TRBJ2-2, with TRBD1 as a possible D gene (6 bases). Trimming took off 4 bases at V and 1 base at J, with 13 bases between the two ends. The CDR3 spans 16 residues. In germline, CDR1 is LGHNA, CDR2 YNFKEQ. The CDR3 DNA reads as TGTGCCAGCAGCCTCGCCCAGACAGGGAACACCGGGGAGCTGTTTTTT. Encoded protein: CASSLAQTGNTGELFF.

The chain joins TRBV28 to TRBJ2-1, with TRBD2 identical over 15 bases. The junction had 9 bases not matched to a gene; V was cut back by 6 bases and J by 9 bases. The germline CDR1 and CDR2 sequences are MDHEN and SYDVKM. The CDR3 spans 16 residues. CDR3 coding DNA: TGTGCCAGCAGCCTTGGACTAGCGGGAGGGATCGGTGAGCAGTTCTTC. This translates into CASSLGLAGGIGEQFF.

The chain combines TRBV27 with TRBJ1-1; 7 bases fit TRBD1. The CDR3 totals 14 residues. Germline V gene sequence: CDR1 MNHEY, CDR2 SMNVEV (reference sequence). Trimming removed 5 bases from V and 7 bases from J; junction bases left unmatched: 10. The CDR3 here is CASSTRDRVFEAFF. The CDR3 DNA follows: TGTGCCAGCAGTACCCGGGACAGAGTCTTTGAAGCTTTCTTT.

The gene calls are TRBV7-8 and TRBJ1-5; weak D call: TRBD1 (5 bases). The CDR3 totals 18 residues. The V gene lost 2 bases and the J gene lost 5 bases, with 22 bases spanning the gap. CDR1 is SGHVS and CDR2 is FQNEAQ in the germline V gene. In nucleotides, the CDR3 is TGTGCCAGCAGCTTATCTTCCGGGGGAACCTTAAGAGATCAGCCCCAGCATTTT. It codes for CASSLSSGGTLRDQPQHF.

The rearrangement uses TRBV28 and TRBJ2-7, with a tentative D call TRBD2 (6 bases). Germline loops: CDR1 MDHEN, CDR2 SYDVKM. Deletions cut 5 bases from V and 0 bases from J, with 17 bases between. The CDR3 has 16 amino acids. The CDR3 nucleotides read TGTGCCAGCAGTCCACACAGCGGGCCTCCCTCCTACGAGCAGTACTTC. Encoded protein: CASSPHSGPPSYEQYF.

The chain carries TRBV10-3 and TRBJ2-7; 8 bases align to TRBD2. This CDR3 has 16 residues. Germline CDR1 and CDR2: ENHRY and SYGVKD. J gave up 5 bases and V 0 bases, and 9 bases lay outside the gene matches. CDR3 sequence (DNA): TGTGCCATCAGTGAGTCTGTAGCGGGGAGGTGGGACGAGCAGTACTTC. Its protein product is CAISESVAGRWDEQYF.

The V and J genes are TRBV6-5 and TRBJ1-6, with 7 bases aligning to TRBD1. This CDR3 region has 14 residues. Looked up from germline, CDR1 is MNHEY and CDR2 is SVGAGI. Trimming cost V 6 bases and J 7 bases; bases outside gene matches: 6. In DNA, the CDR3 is TGTGCCAGCAGGACAGGGACAGAAAATTCACCCCTCCACTTT. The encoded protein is CASRTGTENSPLHF.

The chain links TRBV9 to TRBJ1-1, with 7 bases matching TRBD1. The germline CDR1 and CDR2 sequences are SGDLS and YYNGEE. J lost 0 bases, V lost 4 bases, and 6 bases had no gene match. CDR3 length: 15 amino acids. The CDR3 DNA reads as TGTGCCAGCAGCCCCCTCGGGACAGTGAACACTGAAGCTTTCTTT. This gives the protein CASSPLGTVNTEAFF. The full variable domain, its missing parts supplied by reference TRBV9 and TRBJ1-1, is DSGVTQTPKHLITATGQRVTLRCSPRSGDLSVYWYQQSLDQGLQFLIQYYNGEERAKGNILERFSAQQFPDLHSELNLSSLELGDSALYFCASSPLGTVNTEAFFGQGTRLTVV.

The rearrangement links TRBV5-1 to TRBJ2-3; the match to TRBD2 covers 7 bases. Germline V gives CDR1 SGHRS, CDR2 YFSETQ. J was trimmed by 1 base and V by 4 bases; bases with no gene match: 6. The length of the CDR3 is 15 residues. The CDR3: CASSVALAGTDTQYF. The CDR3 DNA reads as TGCGCCAGCAGCGTCGCGCTAGCGGGCACAGATACGCAGTATTTT.

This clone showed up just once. CDR3 nucleotide sequence: TGTGCCAGCAGCCAAGCGATCGGTAACCCCTACGAGCAGTACTTC. Residues: CASSQAIGNPYEQYF. The J gene is TRBJ2-7, the V gene TRBV3-1 (or the pseudogene TRBV3-2); unclear D gene. Germline V gene data show CDR1 as LGHDT and CDR2 as YNNKEL (reference sequence). This CDR3 has 15 residues. Trimming cost V 1 base and J 2 bases, with 12 bases left between them.